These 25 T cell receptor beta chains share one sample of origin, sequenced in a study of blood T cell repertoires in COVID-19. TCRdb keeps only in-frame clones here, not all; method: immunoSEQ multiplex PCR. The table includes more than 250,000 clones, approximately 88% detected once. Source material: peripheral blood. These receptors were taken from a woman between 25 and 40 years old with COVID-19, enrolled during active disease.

CDR3 bases: TGTGCCGGCAACAGGGTCAACACTGAAGCTTTCTTT. It yields the protein CAGNRVNTEAFF. V and J are TRBV30 and TRBJ1-1; D may be TRBD1 (6 bases). The germline gives CDR1 GTSNPN, CDR2 SVGIG (reference sequence). Deletions cut 8 bases from V and 2 bases from J, with 12 bases between. The CDR3 runs to 12 residues.

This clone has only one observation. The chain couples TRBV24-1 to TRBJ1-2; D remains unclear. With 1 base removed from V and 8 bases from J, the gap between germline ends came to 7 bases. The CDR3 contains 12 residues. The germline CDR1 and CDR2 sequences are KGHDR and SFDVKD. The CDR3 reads CATSDLYTGYTF. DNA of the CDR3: TGTGCCACCAGTGATTTATACACGGGCTACACCTTC.

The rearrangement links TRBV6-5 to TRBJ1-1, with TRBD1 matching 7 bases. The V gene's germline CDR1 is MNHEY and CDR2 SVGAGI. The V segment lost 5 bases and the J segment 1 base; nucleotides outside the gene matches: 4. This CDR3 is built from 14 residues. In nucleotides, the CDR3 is TGTGCCAGCAGTAAGGGACAGAGGAACACTGAAGCTTTCTTT. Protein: CASSKGQRNTEAFF.

In nucleotides, the CDR3 is TGTGCCAGCAGTTACTCTCTAGCGGGGGGGCGCAATGAGCAGTTCTTC. This translates into CASSYSLAGGRNEQFF. V usage is TRBV6-5 and J usage is TRBJ2-1, with TRBD2 matching 12 bases. Germline CDR1 is MNHEY and CDR2 is SVGAGI. The CDR3 sequence is 16 residues long. The V gene end was trimmed by 0 bases and the J gene end by 6 bases; junction bases not matched to a gene: 3.

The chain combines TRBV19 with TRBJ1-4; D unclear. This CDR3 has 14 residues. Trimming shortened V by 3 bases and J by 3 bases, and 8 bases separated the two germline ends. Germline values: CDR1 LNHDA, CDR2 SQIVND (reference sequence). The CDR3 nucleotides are TGTGCCAGTAGTATCTCTTCAGCTAATGAAAAACTGTTTTTT. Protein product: CASSISSANEKLFF. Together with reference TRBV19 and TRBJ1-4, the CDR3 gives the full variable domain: DGGITQSPKYLFRKEGQNVTLSCEQNLNHDAMYWYRQDPGQGLRLIYYSQIVNDFQKGDIAEGYSVSREKKESFPLTVTSAQKNPTAFYLCASSISSANEKLFFGSGTQLSVL.

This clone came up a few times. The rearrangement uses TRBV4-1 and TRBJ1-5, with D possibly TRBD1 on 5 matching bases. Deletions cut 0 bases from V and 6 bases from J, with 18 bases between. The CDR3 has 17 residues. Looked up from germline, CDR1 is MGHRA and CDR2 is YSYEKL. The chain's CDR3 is CASSQESGTIGTQPQHF. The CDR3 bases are TGCGCCAGCAGCCAAGAGAGCGGGACCATCGGGACTCAGCCCCAGCATTTT.

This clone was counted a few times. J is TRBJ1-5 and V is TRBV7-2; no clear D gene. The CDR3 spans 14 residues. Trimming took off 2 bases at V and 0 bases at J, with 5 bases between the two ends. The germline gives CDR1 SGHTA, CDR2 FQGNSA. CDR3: CASSLRSSNQPQHF. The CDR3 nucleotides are TGTGCCAGCAGCTTACGGTCTAGCAATCAGCCCCAGCATTTT.

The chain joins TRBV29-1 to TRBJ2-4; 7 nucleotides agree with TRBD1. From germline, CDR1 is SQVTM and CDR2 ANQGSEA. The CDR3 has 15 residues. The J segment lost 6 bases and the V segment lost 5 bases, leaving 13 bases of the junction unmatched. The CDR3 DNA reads TGCAGCGTTACGGCGACAGGGAAAGGATTAAACATTCAGTACTTC. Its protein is CSVTATGKGLNIQYF.

The CDR3 protein is CSVEGSSRTAYNEQFF. DNA for the CDR3: TGCAGCGTTGAAGGCTCTTCGAGGACAGCCTACAATGAGCAGTTCTTC. This chain joins TRBV29-1 and TRBJ2-1; D is possibly TRBD1 (6 bases). This CDR3 region has 16 residues. V gave up 1 base and J gave up 2 bases, with 15 bases separating them. CDR1 is SQVTM and CDR2 is ANQGSEA in the germline V gene.

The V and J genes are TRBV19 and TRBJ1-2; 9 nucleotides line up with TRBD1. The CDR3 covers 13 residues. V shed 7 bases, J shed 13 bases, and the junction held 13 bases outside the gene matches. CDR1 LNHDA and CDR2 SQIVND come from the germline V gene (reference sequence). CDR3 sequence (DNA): TGTGCCAGTATCACCGGGACAGGGCGCCCCTTCACCTTC. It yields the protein CASITGTGRPFTF.

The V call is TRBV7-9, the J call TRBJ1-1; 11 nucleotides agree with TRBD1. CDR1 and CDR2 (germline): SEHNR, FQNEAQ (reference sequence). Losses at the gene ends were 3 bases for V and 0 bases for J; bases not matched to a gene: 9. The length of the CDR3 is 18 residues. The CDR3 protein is CASSFHHRDRGMNTEAFF. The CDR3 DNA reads TGTGCCAGCAGCTTTCACCATCGGGACAGGGGGATGAACACTGAAGCTTTCTTT.

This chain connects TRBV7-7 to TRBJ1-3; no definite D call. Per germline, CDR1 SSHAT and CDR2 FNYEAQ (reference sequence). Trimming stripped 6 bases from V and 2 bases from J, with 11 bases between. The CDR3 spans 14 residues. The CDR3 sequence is CASRTTGAGNTIYF. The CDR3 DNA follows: TGTGCCAGCAGAACAACGGGAGCTGGAAACACCATATATTTT. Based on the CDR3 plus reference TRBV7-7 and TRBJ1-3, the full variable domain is GAGVSQSPRYKVTKRGQDVTLRCDPISSHATLYWYQQALGQGPEFLTYFNYEAQPDKSGLPSDRFSAERPEGSISTLTIQRTEQRDSAMYRCASRTTGAGNTIYFGEGSWLTVV.

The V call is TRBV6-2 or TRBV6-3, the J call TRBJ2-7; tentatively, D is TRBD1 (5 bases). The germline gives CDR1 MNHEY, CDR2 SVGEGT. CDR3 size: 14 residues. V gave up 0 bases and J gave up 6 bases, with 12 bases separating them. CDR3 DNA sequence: TGTGCCAGCAGTTACTCCTCCAGGGCCCTCGAGCAGTACGTC. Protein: CASSYSSRALEQYV.

CDR3 bases: TGTGCCAGCAGTCGGGACAGGGGGCCGACAGATACGCAGTATTTT. Protein: CASSRDRGPTDTQYF. This rearrangement joins TRBV2 to TRBJ2-3, with TRBD1 identical over 12 bases. The ends lost 5 bases at V and 3 bases at J; junction bases unmatched: 3. The CDR3 runs 15 residues. From germline, CDR1 is SNHLY and CDR2 FYNNEI.

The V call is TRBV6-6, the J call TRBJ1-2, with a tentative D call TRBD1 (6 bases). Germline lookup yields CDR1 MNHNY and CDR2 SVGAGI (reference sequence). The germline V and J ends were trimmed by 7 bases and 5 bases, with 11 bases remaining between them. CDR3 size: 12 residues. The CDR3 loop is CASTPGVYGYTF. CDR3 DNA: TGTGCCAGCACGCCAGGGGTTTATGGCTACACCTTC.

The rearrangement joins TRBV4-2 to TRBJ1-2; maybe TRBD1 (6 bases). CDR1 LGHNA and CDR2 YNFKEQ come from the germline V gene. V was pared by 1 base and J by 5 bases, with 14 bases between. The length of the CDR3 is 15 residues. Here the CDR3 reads CASSQAGATAYGYTF. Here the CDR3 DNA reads TGTGCCAGCAGCCAAGCAGGGGCAACAGCTTATGGCTACACCTTC.

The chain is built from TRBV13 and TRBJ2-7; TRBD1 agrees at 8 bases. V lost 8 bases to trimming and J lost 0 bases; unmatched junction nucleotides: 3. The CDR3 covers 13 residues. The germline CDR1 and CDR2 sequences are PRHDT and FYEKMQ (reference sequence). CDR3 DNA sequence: TGTGCCAGCGGGGACAGGAGCTCCTACGAGCAGTACTTC. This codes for CASGDRSSYEQYF. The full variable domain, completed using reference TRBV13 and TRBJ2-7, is AAGVIQSPRHLIKEKRETATLKCYPIPRHDTVYWYQQGPGQDPQFLISFYEKMQSDKGSIPDRFSAQQFSDYHSELNMSSLELGDSALYFCASGDRSSYEQYFGPGTRLTVT.

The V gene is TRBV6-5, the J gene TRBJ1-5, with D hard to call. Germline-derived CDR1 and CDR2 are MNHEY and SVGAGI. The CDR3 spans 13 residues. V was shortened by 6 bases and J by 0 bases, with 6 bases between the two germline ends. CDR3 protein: CASSEFSNQPQHF. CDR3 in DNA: TGTGCCAGCAGCGAGTTTAGCAATCAGCCCCAGCATTTT.

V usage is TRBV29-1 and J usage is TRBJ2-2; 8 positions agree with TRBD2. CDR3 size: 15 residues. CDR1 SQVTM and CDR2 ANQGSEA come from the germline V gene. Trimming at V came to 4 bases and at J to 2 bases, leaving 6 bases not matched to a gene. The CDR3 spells CSVGSGGRNTGELFF. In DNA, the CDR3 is TGCAGCGTTGGCAGCGGGGGCAGAAACACCGGGGAGCTGTTTTTT.

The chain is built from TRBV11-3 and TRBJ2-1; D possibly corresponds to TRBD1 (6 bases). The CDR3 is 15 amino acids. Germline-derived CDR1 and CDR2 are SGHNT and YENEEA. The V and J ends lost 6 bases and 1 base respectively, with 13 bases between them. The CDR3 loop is CASRGRQDSYNEQFF. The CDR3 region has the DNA TGTGCCAGCAGGGGAAGACAGGATTCCTACAATGAGCAGTTCTTC.

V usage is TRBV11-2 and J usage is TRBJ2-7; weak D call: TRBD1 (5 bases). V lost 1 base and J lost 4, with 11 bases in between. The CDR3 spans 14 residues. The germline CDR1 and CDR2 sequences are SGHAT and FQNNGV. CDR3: CASSLGAGPYEQYV. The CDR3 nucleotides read TGTGCCAGCAGCTTAGGGGCAGGGCCTTACGAGCAGTACGTC.

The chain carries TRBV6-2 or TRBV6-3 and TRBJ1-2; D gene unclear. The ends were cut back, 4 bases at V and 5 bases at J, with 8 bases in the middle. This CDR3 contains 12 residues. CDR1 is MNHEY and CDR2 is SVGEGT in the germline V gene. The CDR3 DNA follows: TGTGCCAGCAGTTGGACTACGTATGGCTACACCTTC. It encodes CASSWTTYGYTF.

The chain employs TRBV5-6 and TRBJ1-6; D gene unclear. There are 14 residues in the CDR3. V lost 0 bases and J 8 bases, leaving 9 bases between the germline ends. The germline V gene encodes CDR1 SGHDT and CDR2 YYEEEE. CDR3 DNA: TGTGCCAGCAGCTTGGGCCAGTCAGATTCACCCCTCCACTTT. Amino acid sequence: CASSLGQSDSPLHF.

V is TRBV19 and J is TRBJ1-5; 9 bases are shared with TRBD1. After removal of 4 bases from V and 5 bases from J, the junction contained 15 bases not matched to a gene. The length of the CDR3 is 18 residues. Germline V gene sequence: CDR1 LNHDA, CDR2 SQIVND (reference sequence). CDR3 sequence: CASSRGGTGFSEDQPQHF. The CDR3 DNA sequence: TGTGCCAGTAGTAGGGGTGGGACAGGGTTTTCGGAGGATCAGCCCCAGCATTTT. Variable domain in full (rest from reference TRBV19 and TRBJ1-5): DGGITQSPKYLFRKEGQNVTLSCEQNLNHDAMYWYRQDPGQGLRLIYYSQIVNDFQKGDIAEGYSVSREKKESFPLTVTSAQKNPTAFYLCASSRGGTGFSEDQPQHFGDGTRLSIL.

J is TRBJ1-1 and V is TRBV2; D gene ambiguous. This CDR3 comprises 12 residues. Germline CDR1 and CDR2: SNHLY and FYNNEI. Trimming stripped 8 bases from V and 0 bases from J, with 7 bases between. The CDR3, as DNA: TGTGCCAGCGAGGTTATGAACACTGAAGCTTTCTTT. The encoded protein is CASEVMNTEAFF.